This TCR beta chain was profiled in a study of blood T cell repertoires in COVID-19. About the study: PBMCs, B-cell-depleted T cells, or T cells were the source of the cDNA or gDNA that made up the material.

Participants were aged about 18 to 100 years from about two dozen US areas. V was trimmed by 0 bases and J by 6 bases, leaving 12 bases between them. CDR3 length: 14 residues. Germline loops: CDR1 SGHRS, CDR2 YFSETQ. Using immunoSEQ multiplex PCR, the repertoire was profiled, and TCRdb retains in-frame clones only, with some absent. The table has roughly 420,000 clones, approximately 87% seen once. The sequenced material came from PBMCs or T cells enriched from blood (not recorded which). The receptor was isolated from a woman aged 30 to 39 with acute COVID-19. The chain combines TRBV5-1 with TRBJ1-1; tentative D call: TRBD1 (5 bases). As DNA, the CDR3 is TGCGCCAGCAGCTTGGTGGGGGGTCTGGCTGAAGCTTTCTTT. As protein: CASSLVGGLAEAFF.